Following are 11 T cell receptor beta chains from one sample sequenced in a study of T cell responses to AZD1222 COVID-19 vaccine. Clones were sequenced by immunoSEQ multiplex PCR, and TCRdb holds only the in-frame ones, with some missing. The sample has more than 150,000 clones, just under 90% seen once. Sample: peripheral blood, taken on day 0 of AZD1222 vaccination. The source of these receptors is an adult in good health.

The V and J genes are TRBV29-1 and TRBJ2-5, with 7 nucleotides matching TRBD1. V lost 6 bases, J lost 0 bases, and 7 bases stayed unmatched. The germline V gene encodes CDR1 SQVTM and CDR2 ANQGSEA. This CDR3 contains 14 residues. CDR3 bases: TGCAGCGTCACCCCGGGACAGTACCAAGAGACCCAGTACTTC. This codes for CSVTPGQYQETQYF.

This rearrangement joins TRBV19 to TRBJ1-4; TRBD1 might be the D (5 bases). Germline assignment: CDR1 LNHDA and CDR2 SQIVND (reference sequence). V was trimmed by 3 bases and J by 6 bases, leaving 11 bases between them. The CDR3 runs 14 residues. The CDR3 protein is CASSMFRADEKLFF. The CDR3 DNA reads TGTGCCAGTAGTATGTTCAGGGCGGATGAAAAACTGTTTTTT.

The chain employs TRBV7-6 and TRBJ1-1; D is unclear. The CDR3 has 13 amino acids. V shed 4 bases and J shed 1 base, with 7 bases lying between them. The V gene's germline CDR1 is SGHVS and CDR2 FNYEAQ. The DNA of the CDR3 is TGTGCCAGCAGCTCGAATACGAACACTGAAGCTTTCTTT. Translating it yields CASSSNTNTEAFF.

J is TRBJ1-2 and V is TRBV12-5, with TRBD1 matching over 7 bases. In germline, CDR1 is LGHNT, CDR2 FRNRAP. Trimming cost V 6 bases and J 14 bases; bases outside gene matches: 12. The CDR3 is made up of 12 amino acids. The chain's CDR3 is CASGRDSSTVTF. Written as DNA, the CDR3 is TGTGCTAGTGGCCGGGACAGTTCTACCGTAACCTTC.

J is TRBJ2-7 and V is TRBV6-2 or TRBV6-3; D perhaps matches TRBD1 (6 bases). V was clipped by 2 bases and J by 3 bases, with 14 bases between them. From germline, CDR1 is MNHEY and CDR2 SVGEGT. This CDR3 comprises 15 residues. This chain's CDR3 is CASSYGGQFVYEQYF. The CDR3 nucleotides are TGTGCCAGCAGTTACGGGGGACAATTCGTCTACGAGCAGTACTTC.

This rearrangement joins TRBV7-9 to TRBJ1-2; TRBD1 is a possible D gene (6 bases). V shed 5 bases and J shed 4 bases, with 20 bases lying between them. Germline V gene data show CDR1 as SEHNR and CDR2 as FQNEAQ (reference sequence). CDR3 length: 16 amino acids. CDR3 loop: CASSVRDTVGFYGYTF. The CDR3 DNA sequence: TGTGCCAGCAGCGTCCGGGACACCGTGGGCTTCTATGGCTACACCTTC.

V usage is TRBV29-1 and J usage is TRBJ2-7; the match to TRBD2 covers 9 bases. Germline trimming cut 7 bases from V and 2 bases from J; bases unmatched to any gene: 12. The CDR3 has 15 residues. Germline V gene data show CDR1 as SQVTM and CDR2 as ANQGSEA. The CDR3 DNA follows: TGCAGCGCCGGACGCGGGAGGGCAGGGGCCTACGAGCAGTACTTC. Its translation: CSAGRGRAGAYEQYF.

V and J are TRBV28 and TRBJ1-2, with D possibly TRBD1 on 6 matching bases. V lost 2 bases, J lost 6 bases, and 10 bases lay in between. CDR1 and CDR2 from the germline V gene are MDHEN and SYDVKM. The CDR3 length is 13 residues. The CDR3 spells CASSLSTGNGYTF. The CDR3 region has the DNA TGTGCCAGCAGTTTAAGCACAGGGAATGGCTACACCTTC.

The J gene is TRBJ2-3, the V gene TRBV29-1, with 12 positions matching TRBD2. There are 15 residues in the CDR3. Germline CDR1 reads SQVTM; CDR2 reads ANQGSEA. V lost 5 bases, J lost 2 bases, and 5 bases stayed unmatched. The CDR3 sequence: CSVRTSGAHTDTQYF. In DNA, the CDR3 is TGCAGCGTTAGGACTAGCGGGGCCCACACAGATACGCAGTATTTT.

The count of this clone is one. The V and J genes are TRBV6-5 and TRBJ2-1; D not resolved. V lost 2 bases, J lost 6 bases, and 17 bases lay in between. CDR3 length: 16 residues. Germline values: CDR1 MNHEY, CDR2 SVGAGI. For the CDR3, the DNA is TGTGCCAGCAGTTACCCCACTGTTGGGCAAATCAATGAGCAGTTCTTC. Residues: CASSYPTVGQINEQFF.

The chain uses TRBV5-6 and TRBJ2-7; D possibly uses TRBD1 or TRBD2 (5 bases each). This CDR3 has 15 residues. The germline V and J ends were trimmed by 2 bases and 0 bases, with 12 bases remaining between them. Germline loops: CDR1 SGHDT, CDR2 YYEEEE. Here the CDR3 DNA reads TGTGCCAGCAGCTTACCCGGGACGGACTCCTACGAGCAGTACTTC. Residues: CASSLPGTDSYEQYF.